The 29 T cell receptor beta chains below were found in one sample sequenced in a study of T-cell memory formation after mild COVID-19. TCRdb itself ran the 5' RACE reads through MiXCR, one entry per CDR3 protein. The sample lists around 310,000 distinct CDR3 sequences; 13% to 15% were seen once. Sequencing was done on a sample of PBMCs or a T cell subset sorted from them (not recorded which). These receptors all come from a man younger than 35 who had mild COVID-19 (a few samples of this study predate the infection). Cell type and time point are not known.

The chain employs TRBV7-3 and TRBJ1-2; TRBD1 agrees at 7 bases. Germline CDR1 and CDR2: SGHTA and FQGTGA. This CDR3 is 15 amino acids long. V dropped 3 bases and J dropped 0; count of bases not matched to a gene: 4. DNA for the CDR3: TGTGCCAGCAGCTTGACAGGGTCCGCTAACTATGGCTACACCTTC. Translated, it gives CASSLTGSANYGYTF.

The rearrangement joins TRBV20-1 to TRBJ2-5; D uncertain. CDR1 is DFQATT, CDR2 SNEGSKA, per germline (reference sequence). The V gene lost 6 bases and the J gene lost 5 bases, with 16 bases spanning the gap. The CDR3 runs to 13 residues. This CDR3 reads CSAWPGRRETQYF. The CDR3 region has the DNA TGCAGTGCCTGGCCAGGACGACGGGAGACCCAGTACTTC.

This clonotype was seen only a few times. This chain connects TRBV9 to TRBJ2-2; no firm D call. This CDR3 has 12 residues. V shed 4 bases and J shed 7 bases, with 8 bases lying between them. Germline V gene lookup returns CDR1 SGDLS and CDR2 YYNGEE. This CDR3 reads CASSSTGGELFF. CDR3 bases: TGTGCCAGCAGCTCTACGGGCGGGGAGCTGTTTTTT.

This clonotype has a handful of counts. One end of the junction does not line up with germline, which may come from a read error. This chain connects TRBV7-7 to TRBJ2-3; TRBD2 aligns across 7 bases. This CDR3 contains 15 residues. The V gene's germline CDR1 is SSHAT and CDR2 FNYEAQ (reference sequence). The CDR3 region is CASSLRGTGEDTQYF. Here the CDR3 DNA reads TGTGCTAGCAGCTTGCGGGGGACTGGGGAAGATACGCAGTATTTT.

The chain has TRBV7-2 and TRBJ1-1, with unresolved D. Germline CDR1 SGHTA, CDR2 FQGNSA. The CDR3 sequence is 15 residues long. Trimming cost V 4 bases and J 1 base, with 13 bases left between them. Written as DNA, the CDR3 is TGTGCCAGCAGCTCCTCGCTGGATAGGAACACTGAAGCTTTCTTT. Translation: CASSSSLDRNTEAFF.

The chain joins TRBV7-9 to TRBJ2-3; 10 positions match TRBD2. Unmatched junction bases numbered 4, after V lost 5 bases and J lost 2 bases. The germline V gene has CDR1 SEHNR and CDR2 FQNEAQ (reference sequence). The CDR3 spans 15 residues. DNA for the CDR3: TGTGCCAGCAGCCCTAGCGGGGGCTACACAGATACGCAGTATTTT. Translating it yields CASSPSGGYTDTQYF. Filled out from reference TRBV7-9 and TRBJ2-3, the complete variable domain reads DTGVSQNPRHKITKRGQNVTFRCDPISEHNRLYWYRQTLGQGPEFLTYFQNEAQLEKSRLLSDRFSAERPKGSFSTLEIQRTEQGDSAMYLCASSPSGGYTDTQYFGPGTRLTVL.

The chain employs TRBV7-9 and TRBJ2-1; D gene uncertain. The CDR3 sequence is 14 residues long. V lost 3 bases and J 1 base, leaving 7 bases between the germline ends. Germline-derived CDR1 and CDR2 are SEHNR and FQNEAQ (reference sequence). The CDR3 sequence is CASSFGRSYNEQFF. In DNA, the CDR3 is TGTGCCAGCAGCTTCGGTAGGTCCTACAATGAGCAGTTCTTC.

The chain couples TRBV4-1 to TRBJ2-5, with a tentative D call TRBD1 (5 bases). The CDR3 extends over 15 amino acids. The germline CDR1 and CDR2 sequences are MGHRA and YSYEKL. Trimming took off 2 bases at V and 5 bases at J, with 15 bases between the two ends. This CDR3 reads CASSQPDMVGETQYF. The CDR3 DNA follows: TGCGCCAGCAGCCAACCGGACATGGTAGGGGAGACCCAGTACTTC.

Remarks on this clonotype: Germline and junction disagree at one end, which may indicate a read error. This chain uses TRBV10-1 with TRBJ2-1; 11 positions agree with TRBD2. The CDR3 is 16 residues long. CDR1 is WNHNN and CDR2 is SYGVQD in the germline V gene (reference sequence). CDR3: CASSGGGTSGYNEQLF. The CDR3 DNA reads TGCGCCAGCAGTGGGGGGGGGACTAGCGGCTACAATGAGCAGTTATTC.

V usage is TRBV10-3 and J usage is TRBJ2-7; D may be TRBD1 (6 bases). The germline gives CDR1 ENHRY, CDR2 SYGVKD. Trimming cost V 10 bases and J 3 bases, with 16 bases left between them. The CDR3 spans 13 residues. CDR3 amino acids: CATSQGDLYEQYV. In nucleotides, the CDR3 is TGTGCCACCTCACAGGGCGATCTCTACGAGCAGTACGTC.

The rearrangement uses TRBV6-2 or TRBV6-3 and TRBJ2-7; D remains ambiguous. Per the germline V gene, CDR1 is MNHEY and CDR2 is SVGEGT. The CDR3 is 15 residues long. V was cut by 4 bases and J by 0 bases, with 13 bases left in between. The CDR3 loop is CASSCGSRCSYEQYV. Written as DNA, the CDR3 is TGTGCCAGCAGTTGTGGCAGCCGTTGCTCCTACGAGCAGTACGTC.

This chain connects TRBV5-1 to TRBJ2-2, with D hard to call. CDR1 is SGHRS, CDR2 YFSETQ, per germline. V was trimmed by 0 bases and J by 6 bases, leaving 9 bases between them. This CDR3 region has 14 residues. In DNA, the CDR3 is TGCGCCAGCAGCTTGGGACATATCGCCGGGGAGCTGTTTTTT. Its translation: CASSLGHIAGELFF. The whole variable domain, filled in from reference TRBV5-1 and TRBJ2-2, reads KAGVTQTPRYLIKTRGQQVTLSCSPISGHRSVSWYQQTPGQGLQFLFEYFSETQRNKGNFPGRFSGRQFSNSRSEMNVSTLELGDSALYLCASSLGHIAGELFFGEGSRLTVL.

This chain links TRBV11-2 with TRBJ2-7, with unresolved D. Germline CDR1 and CDR2: SGHAT and FQNNGV. This CDR3 spans 14 amino acids. Trimming stripped 1 base from V and 1 base from J, with 8 bases between. CDR3 coding DNA: TGTGCCAGCAGCTTAGGGCCGGTTTCCTACGAGCAGTACGTC. This translates into CASSLGPVSYEQYV.

This clonotype appeared a few times. The chain carries TRBV7-3 and TRBJ2-3; possibly TRBD1 for D (5 bases). This CDR3 region has 14 residues. Trimming left V 2 bases short and J 3 bases short, with 9 bases between. Germline CDR1 reads SGHTA; CDR2 reads FQGTGA. The CDR3 nucleotides are TGTGCCAGCAGCTTATTTTCAGGGACAGATACGCAGTATTTT. As protein: CASSLFSGTDTQYF.

The sample holds a few counts of this clonotype. CDR3 amino acids: CASSEGGIGYTF. DNA for the CDR3: TGTGCCAGCAGTGAAGGGGGAATTGGCTACACCTTC. The chain uses TRBV6-2 or TRBV6-3 and TRBJ1-2; maybe TRBD1 (6 bases). Germline-derived CDR1 and CDR2 are MNHEY and SVGEGT. The V gene lost 5 bases and the J gene lost 7 bases, with 11 bases spanning the gap. The CDR3 totals 12 residues.

The sample holds a few counts of this clonotype. The rearrangement links TRBV6-1 to TRBJ2-7; 8 positions match TRBD1. The CDR3 totals 13 residues. CDR1 is MNHNS, CDR2 SASEGT, per germline. Trimming at V came to 4 bases and at J to 6 bases, leaving 5 bases not matched to a gene. The CDR3 bases are TGTGCCAGCAGTGCTGGACAGGGCGGCGAGCAGTACGTC. It codes for CASSAGQGGEQYV.

A few counts support this clonotype. This chain joins TRBV7-2 and TRBJ1-5; the D is unclear. Germline V gives CDR1 SGHTA, CDR2 FQGNSA. V lost 7 bases and J lost 5, with 12 bases in between. The CDR3 runs 13 residues. CDR3 loop: CASTLSPDQPQHF. The CDR3 DNA sequence: TGTGCCAGCACCCTTTCGCCCGATCAGCCCCAGCATTTT.

The chain combines TRBV6-6 with TRBJ1-5; D unclear. This CDR3 contains 15 residues. Trimming took off 2 bases at V and 2 bases at J, with 10 bases between the two ends. The germline V gene has CDR1 MNHNY and CDR2 SVGAGI (reference sequence). CDR3 sequence (DNA): TGTGCCAGCAGTTACCCCAGCGTGGGCAATCAGCCCCAGCATTTT. This codes for CASSYPSVGNQPQHF.

The chain employs TRBV5-6 and TRBJ1-4; D remains ambiguous. The germline V gene has CDR1 SGHDT and CDR2 YYEEEE. Trimming shortened V by 4 bases and J by 2 bases, and 12 bases separated the two germline ends. The CDR3 runs to 15 residues. Here the CDR3 DNA reads TGTGCCAGCAGCCGGGGATCGAAGACTAATGAAAAACTGTTTTTT. Encoded protein: CASSRGSKTNEKLFF. Full variable domain (outside the CDR3, taken from reference TRBV5-6 and TRBJ1-4): DAGVTQSPTHLIKTRGQQVTLRCSPKSGHDTVSWYQQALGQGPQFIFQYYEEEERQRGNFPDRFSGHQFPNYSSELNVNALLLGDSALYLCASSRGSKTNEKLFFGSGTQLSVL.

The rearrangement joins TRBV27 to TRBJ1-6; 7 bases map to TRBD1. The CDR3 is 17 residues long. V lost 6 bases and J lost 1; bases outside the gene matches: 9. Germline loops: CDR1 MNHEY, CDR2 SMNVEV (reference sequence). The CDR3 DNA sequence: TGTGCCAGCAGCCACGACAGGGTTGAATCCTATAATTCACCCCTCCACTTT. Its protein is CASSHDRVESYNSPLHF.

The sample holds a few counts of this clonotype. V gene TRBV18 combines with J gene TRBJ2-7; 7 nucleotides align to TRBD1. This CDR3 spans 14 amino acids. Trimming at V came to 5 bases and at J to 4 bases, leaving 8 bases not matched to a gene. Germline V CDR1 and CDR2: KGHSH, LQKENI. The CDR3 region has the DNA TGTGCCAGCTCAGCCGGACAGGAACCATACGAGCAGTACTTC. Its translation is CASSAGQEPYEQYF. The full variable domain, its missing parts supplied by reference TRBV18 and TRBJ2-7, is NAGVMQNPRHLVRRRGQEARLRCSPMKGHSHVYWYRQLPEEGLKFMVYLQKENIIDESGMPKERFSAEFPKEGPSILRIQQVVRGDSAAYFCASSAGQEPYEQYFGPGTRLTVT.

The chain couples TRBV3-1 to TRBJ1-2, with no clear D. V was pared by 0 bases and J by 3 bases, with 8 bases between. Germline assignment: CDR1 LGHDT and CDR2 YNNKEL (reference sequence). This CDR3 spans 14 amino acids. The DNA for the CDR3 is TGTGCCAGCAGCCAAGATCCCTCGTACTATGGCTACACCTTC. It translates to CASSQDPSYYGYTF. Full variable domain (remainder filled in from reference TRBV3-1 and TRBJ1-2): DTAVSQTPKYLVTQMGNDKSIKCEQNLGHDTMYWYKQDSKKFLKIMFSYNNKELIINETVPNRFSPKSPDKAHLNLHINSLELGDSAVYFCASSQDPSYYGYTFGSGTRLTVV.

The chain has TRBV20-1 and TRBJ1-3; D is unresolved. The CDR3 runs 14 residues. Trimming took 0 bases from V and 0 from J, leaving 6 bases between them. Germline values: CDR1 DFQATT, CDR2 SNEGSKA (reference sequence). The CDR3 region has the DNA TGCAGTGCTAGAGATCCAAGCTCTGGAAACACCATATATTTT. Its protein product is CSARDPSSGNTIYF.

This clonotype has a handful of counts. The chain couples TRBV5-1 to TRBJ2-5; 7 bases are shared with TRBD1. CDR1 is SGHRS and CDR2 is YFSETQ in the germline V gene. Trimming at V came to 3 bases and at J to 1 base, leaving 6 bases not matched to a gene. This CDR3 region has 15 residues. The CDR3 sequence is CASSSGTAIQETQYF. In DNA, the CDR3 is TGCGCCAGCAGCTCCGGGACAGCGATCCAAGAGACCCAGTACTTC.

The chain is built from TRBV2 and TRBJ2-3; 7 bases line up with TRBD2. Losses at the gene ends were 2 bases for V and 4 bases for J; bases not matched to a gene: 9. The CDR3 has 16 amino acids. In germline, CDR1 is SNHLY, CDR2 FYNNEI. DNA of the CDR3: TGTGCCAGCAGTGAATGGGGGGGGTCCCTAGCAGATACGCAGTATTTT. Protein product: CASSEWGGSLADTQYF. The full variable domain, with the rest looked up from reference TRBV2 and TRBJ2-3, is EPEVTQTPSHQVTQMGQEVILRCVPISNHLYFYWYRQILGQKVEFLVSFYNNEISEKSEIFDDQFSVERPDGSNFTLKIRSTKLEDSAMYFCASSEWGGSLADTQYFGPGTRLTVL.

In its sample, this clonotype was seen many times. The chain is built from TRBV7-2 and TRBJ1-1; D ambiguous. CDR3 length: 11 amino acids. The V and J ends lost 4 bases and 3 bases respectively, with 3 bases between them. Germline V gene sequence: CDR1 SGHTA, CDR2 FQGNSA. The CDR3 DNA sequence: TGTGCCAGCAGCTCCTACACTGAAGCTTTCTTT. Translation gives CASSSYTEAFF.

This clonotype has more than one count but fewer than ten. The DNA of the CDR3 is TGTGCCAGCAGTACGACTAGCGGGGGGCTCCGGTACAGCACAGATACGCAGTATTTT. Amino acids: CASSTTSGGLRYSTDTQYF. J is TRBJ2-3 and V is TRBV6-6, with TRBD2 matching over 13 bases. V was clipped by 5 bases and J by 0 bases; unmatched bases: 11. Looked up from germline, CDR1 is MNHNY and CDR2 is SVGAGI (reference sequence). This CDR3 is 19 amino acids long.

This clonotype has just a few counts. The chain carries TRBV20-1 and TRBJ2-5; 8 positions agree with TRBD1. The CDR3 is 15 residues long. The V segment lost 8 bases and the J segment 1 base; nucleotides outside the gene matches: 12. The germline V gene encodes CDR1 DFQATT and CDR2 SNEGSKA (reference sequence). The CDR3 coding sequence is TGCAGTACTACCCGACCCGGGACAGGCCAAGAGACCCAGTACTTC. Its translation: CSTTRPGTGQETQYF.

The chain joins TRBV6-2 or TRBV6-3 to TRBJ2-7; 7 nucleotides match TRBD1. CDR1 is MNHEY and CDR2 is SVGEGT in the germline V gene. Trimming cost V 8 bases and J 5 bases; bases outside gene matches: 15. CDR3 length equals 15 residues. CDR3 coding DNA: TGTGCCAGCGGGGAATCGGGACAGAAATTCGACGAGCAGTACTTC. Protein product: CASGESGQKFDEQYF.